The 28 T cell receptor beta chains in this list originate from one sample, sequenced in a study of blood T cell repertoires in COVID-19. The assay was immunoSEQ multiplex PCR, and TCRdb's table has in-frame clones only and misses some. The table lists about 190,000 clones, 84% of them singletons, with over 13% in the top ten. The sample consisted of peripheral blood. All receptors derive from a man in his thirties or forties with active or convalescent COVID-19.

J is TRBJ1-2 and V is TRBV7-9; tentative D call: TRBD1 (6 bases). Between the trimmed V and J ends, which lost 5 bases and 2 bases, there was a span of 18 bases. This CDR3 comprises 16 residues. Germline V gives CDR1 SEHNR, CDR2 FQNEAQ (reference sequence). CDR3 sequence reads: CASSRGPHTGNYGYTF. CDR3 in DNA: TGTGCCAGCAGCAGGGGACCCCATACAGGGAACTATGGCTACACCTTC.

V and J are TRBV11-3 and TRBJ2-2; weak D call: TRBD1 (5 bases). CDR3 size: 13 residues. The germline V and J ends were trimmed by 6 bases and 7 bases, with 12 bases remaining between them. Per the germline V gene, CDR1 is SGHNT and CDR2 is YENEEA. The CDR3 DNA reads TGTGCCAGCAGTCGTAGGGGTTTCGGGGAGCTGTTTTTT. It codes for CASSRRGFGELFF. Supplemented by reference TRBV11-3 and TRBJ2-2, the full variable domain reads EAGVVQSPRYKIIEKKQPVAFWCNPISGHNTLYWYLQNLGQGPELLIRYENEEAVDDSQLPKDRFSAERLKGVDSTLKIQPAELGDSAVYLCASSRRGFGELFFGEGSRLTVL.

The rearrangement links TRBV7-9 to TRBJ2-3; D gene unclear. Trimming removed 4 bases at V and 2 bases at J, with 13 bases between. The CDR3 loop spans 15 amino acids. CDR1 and CDR2 (germline): SEHNR, FQNEAQ (reference sequence). In DNA form, the CDR3 reads TGTGCCAGCAGCTCGGCTGGGCTACACACAGATACGCAGTATTTT. It encodes CASSSAGLHTDTQYF.

The chain combines TRBV6-1 with TRBJ2-2, with TRBD2 as a possible D gene (5 bases). This CDR3 is built from 16 residues. Germline V lookup: CDR1 MNHNS, CDR2 SASEGT. Trimming took off 0 bases at V and 5 bases at J, with 13 bases between the two ends. The CDR3 nucleotides are TGTGCCAGCAGTGAAGCACGGGGTCCGAGGACCGGGGAGCTGTTTTTT. Translated, it gives CASSEARGPRTGELFF.

The rearrangement links TRBV5-1 to TRBJ1-2; D might be TRBD1 (6 bases). The V gene lost 0 bases and the J gene lost 6 bases, with 21 bases spanning the gap. Germline CDR1 and CDR2: SGHRS and YFSETQ. CDR3 length: 17 amino acids. The CDR3 coding sequence is TGCGCCAGCAGCTTGGCCCTTCGGGACACAGGGCTCAATGGCTACACCTTC. This translates into CASSLALRDTGLNGYTF.

The genes are TRBV28 and TRBJ2-3, with 8 bases aligning to TRBD2. CDR1 is MDHEN, CDR2 SYDVKM, per germline. The CDR3 sequence is 13 residues long. V trimming: 8 bases; J trimming: 3 bases; junction bases outside the gene matches: 4. As DNA, the CDR3 is TGTGCCAGCGAGGGCGGGGGGACAGATACGCAGTATTTT. It specifies CASEGGGTDTQYF.

The chain joins TRBV29-1 to TRBJ2-3; D ambiguous. Germline V CDR1 and CDR2: SQVTM, ANQGSEA. The CDR3 is 11 residues long. With 6 bases removed from V and 11 bases from J, the gap between germline ends came to 15 bases. Written as DNA, the CDR3 is TGCAGCGTCCCCCTGGGCCTTCTGCAGTATTTT. This codes for CSVPLGLLQYF.

The chain employs TRBV7-9 and TRBJ2-3; D is perhaps TRBD1 (6 bases). V lost 6 bases, J lost 4 bases, and 20 bases lay in between. Looked up from germline, CDR1 is SEHNR and CDR2 is FQNEAQ (reference sequence). The CDR3 is made up of 16 amino acids. The CDR3 loop is CASRDRGTLRADTQYF. In DNA, the CDR3 is TGTGCCAGCAGAGATAGGGGGACCCTGAGGGCAGATACGCAGTATTTT.

This rearrangement joins TRBV2 to TRBJ2-1; 8 bases are shared with TRBD2. V lost 4 bases, J lost 6 bases, and 8 bases stayed unmatched. Germline V gives CDR1 SNHLY, CDR2 FYNNEI. The CDR3 consists of 15 residues. CDR3 coding DNA: TGTGCCAGCAGTGGGGCGACTAGCGAGACCAATGAGCAGTTCTTC. Translating gives CASSGATSETNEQFF. The whole variable domain, remainder taken from reference TRBV2 and TRBJ2-1, is EPEVTQTPSHQVTQMGQEVILRCVPISNHLYFYWYRQILGQKVEFLVSFYNNEISEKSEIFDDQFSVERPDGSNFTLKIRSTKLEDSAMYFCASSGATSETNEQFFGPGTRLTVL.

V is TRBV6-5 and J is TRBJ2-1, with 10 bases lining up with TRBD2. Germline CDR1 reads MNHEY; CDR2 reads SVGAGI. The CDR3 loop spans 14 amino acids. V was clipped by 6 bases and J by 5 bases; unmatched bases: 4. This chain's CDR3 is CASRAGGPHNEQFF. The CDR3 bases are TGTGCCAGCAGAGCGGGGGGGCCACACAATGAGCAGTTCTTC.

V usage is TRBV19 and J usage is TRBJ2-1, with 8 positions matching TRBD2. There are 14 residues in the CDR3. The germline gives CDR1 LNHDA, CDR2 SQIVND (reference sequence). With V trimmed by 3 bases and J by 9 bases, 7 bases remained unmatched. The CDR3 nucleotides read TGTGCCAGTAGTATGGACGGGAGGGCCTCTGAGCAGTTCTTC. It specifies CASSMDGRASEQFF. The variable domain in full, completed from reference TRBV19 and TRBJ2-1, reads DGGITQSPKYLFRKEGQNVTLSCEQNLNHDAMYWYRQDPGQGLRLIYYSQIVNDFQKGDIAEGYSVSREKKESFPLTVTSAQKNPTAFYLCASSMDGRASEQFFGPGTRLTVL.

The chain uses TRBV28 and TRBJ1-1, with TRBD1 matching 9 bases. Per the germline V gene, CDR1 is MDHEN and CDR2 is SYDVKM. The J segment lost 4 bases and the V segment lost 5 bases, leaving 8 bases of the junction unmatched. The CDR3 covers 15 residues. The CDR3 DNA reads TGTGCCAGCAGTGCGTCACAGGGGGCGCGCACTGAAGCTTTCTTT. Translation gives CASSASQGARTEAFF.

The chain employs TRBV27 and TRBJ1-5, with D unresolved. With 3 bases removed from V and 1 base from J, the gap between germline ends came to 13 bases. The germline V gene encodes CDR1 MNHEY and CDR2 SMNVEV (reference sequence). CDR3 size: 16 residues. The CDR3 region has the DNA TGTGCCAGCAGTTTCCAGGCAGGAAGGAGCAATCAGCCCCAGCATTTT. Translated: CASSFQAGRSNQPQHF.

The rearrangement uses TRBV3-1 (or the pseudogene TRBV3-2) and TRBJ1-6, with a weak D call TRBD1 (6 bases). The CDR3 covers 15 residues. V was pared by 4 bases and J by 5 bases, with 12 bases between. Per the germline V gene, CDR1 is LGHDT and CDR2 is YNNKEL (reference sequence). CDR3 sequence reads: CASSPRTENNSPLHF. DNA of the CDR3: TGTGCCAGCAGCCCAAGGACAGAAAATAATTCACCCCTCCACTTT.

The chain combines TRBV7-9 with TRBJ1-6; D gene uncertain. This CDR3 has 16 amino acids. Germline loops: CDR1 SEHNR, CDR2 FQNEAQ (reference sequence). V lost 2 bases and J lost 6, with 14 bases in between. The CDR3: CASSLSSGGPNSPLHF. CDR3 sequence (DNA): TGTGCCAGCAGCTTATCCTCGGGAGGGCCTAATTCACCCCTCCACTTT.

The V gene is TRBV27, the J gene TRBJ2-7; the D gene is possibly TRBD1 (5 bases). Trimming shortened V by 3 bases and J by 5 bases, and 11 bases separated the two germline ends. Germline V gene lookup returns CDR1 MNHEY and CDR2 SMNVEV (reference sequence). The CDR3 is 13 residues long. The CDR3 reads CASSFRQGDEQYF. CDR3 nucleotide sequence: TGTGCCAGCAGTTTCCGGCAGGGCGACGAGCAGTACTTC.

This chain connects TRBV6-5 to TRBJ2-1; D gene ambiguous. CDR3 length equals 13 residues. Germline V gene sequence: CDR1 MNHEY, CDR2 SVGAGI. Trimming stripped 5 bases from V and 7 bases from J, with 12 bases between. CDR3: CASSTPGLNEQFF. CDR3 in DNA: TGTGCCAGCAGTACCCCAGGCCTAAATGAGCAGTTCTTC.

This clone was detected only a few times. The chain has TRBV27 and TRBJ1-3; the match to TRBD1 covers 8 bases. CDR3 size: 16 residues. Per germline, CDR1 MNHEY and CDR2 SMNVEV (reference sequence). Losses at the gene ends were 6 bases for V and 2 bases for J; bases not matched to a gene: 9. CDR3 sequence: CASRPGTGRAGNTIYF. The CDR3 DNA reads as TGTGCCAGCAGACCGGGGACAGGCCGCGCTGGAAACACCATATATTTT.

This rearrangement joins TRBV5-1 to TRBJ2-3; D possibly corresponds to TRBD2 (6 bases). Germline V gene sequence: CDR1 SGHRS, CDR2 YFSETQ. The CDR3 consists of 12 residues. V lost 4 bases, J lost 5 bases, and 8 bases lay in between. For the CDR3, the DNA is TGCGCCAGCAGCCTCGGGGGAGATACGCAGTATTTT. It is translated as CASSLGGDTQYF.

The V call is TRBV6-1, the J call TRBJ1-5, with D hard to call. This CDR3 has 14 amino acids. Trimming shortened V by 2 bases and J by 0 bases, and 5 bases separated the two germline ends. Germline lookup yields CDR1 MNHNS and CDR2 SASEGT. The CDR3 DNA sequence: TGTGCCAGCAGTGAACAGAATAGCAATCAGCCCCAGCATTTT. This gives the protein CASSEQNSNQPQHF.

The CDR3 loop is CASSLSRGNEKLFF. The CDR3 region has the DNA TGTGCCAGCAGCTTATCCCGCGGGAATGAAAAACTGTTTTTT. This sequence joins TRBV11-3 and TRBJ1-4, with D hard to call. The germline V gene has CDR1 SGHNT and CDR2 YENEEA. With 2 bases removed from V and 5 bases from J, the gap between germline ends came to 9 bases. This CDR3 region has 14 residues.

The genes are TRBV12-3 or TRBV12-4 and TRBJ1-2; 8 nucleotides match TRBD1. The J segment lost 4 bases and the V segment lost 5 bases, leaving 3 bases of the junction unmatched. There are 13 residues in the CDR3. The CDR3 nucleotides are TGTGCCAGCAGTGACAGGGGTAGCTATGGCTACACCTTC. It translates to CASSDRGSYGYTF.

V and J are TRBV11-2 and TRBJ2-1; D gene ambiguous. The V gene's germline CDR1 is SGHAT and CDR2 FQNNGV. V lost 1 base and J lost 5, with 6 bases in between. This CDR3 has 13 residues. This CDR3 reads CASSLGLNNEQFF. CDR3 coding DNA: TGTGCCAGCAGCTTAGGACTCAACAATGAGCAGTTCTTC. The full variable domain, rest sourced from reference TRBV11-2 and TRBJ2-1, is EAGVAQSPRYKIIEKRQSVAFWCNPISGHATLYWYQQILGQGPKLLIQFQNNGVVDDSQLPKDRFSAERLKGVDSTLKIQPAKLEDSAVYLCASSLGLNNEQFFGPGTRLTVL.

This chain uses TRBV19 with TRBJ2-2, with 7 positions matching TRBD2. Unmatched junction bases numbered 0, after V lost 2 bases and J lost 6 bases. The CDR3 is made up of 13 amino acids. Per germline, CDR1 LNHDA and CDR2 SQIVND (reference sequence). The CDR3 nucleotides are TGTGCCAGTAGTATACGGGAGGCCGGGGAGCTGTTTTTT. It yields the protein CASSIREAGELFF.

This sequence joins TRBV2 and TRBJ2-7; 9 nucleotides match TRBD1. Germline trimming cut 5 bases from V and 2 bases from J; bases unmatched to any gene: 4. This CDR3 is 14 amino acids long. Germline lookup yields CDR1 SNHLY and CDR2 FYNNEI. CDR3 nucleotides: TGTGCCAGCAGTAAGGGACAGGGAACCTACGAGCAGTACTTC. Translated, it gives CASSKGQGTYEQYF.

The chain is built from TRBV6-6 and TRBJ1-5, with D hard to call. There are 13 residues in the CDR3. Germline V gene lookup returns CDR1 MNHNY and CDR2 SVGAGI (reference sequence). Trimming removed 5 bases at V and 0 bases at J, with 5 bases between. The CDR3 is CASSPGSNQPQHF. CDR3 DNA sequence: TGTGCCAGCAGTCCCGGTAGCAATCAGCCCCAGCATTTT.

This clone has only a few counts. The rearrangement joins TRBV18 to TRBJ1-6; D remains ambiguous. Germline V gives CDR1 KGHSH, CDR2 LQKENI. This CDR3 is built from 13 residues. The germline V and J ends were trimmed by 9 bases and 3 bases, with 9 bases remaining between them. DNA of the CDR3: TGTGCCAGTCGACGGGACTATAATTCACCCCTCCACTTT. This translates into CASRRDYNSPLHF.

This clone came up once. V usage is TRBV5-6 and J usage is TRBJ2-7; D call uncertain. V shed 5 bases and J shed 1 base, with 10 bases lying between them. This CDR3 has 13 residues. In germline, CDR1 is SGHDT, CDR2 YYEEEE. CDR3 bases: TGTGCCAGCAGTTTAGACAAGTCCTACGAGCAGTACTTC. Its translation: CASSLDKSYEQYF.